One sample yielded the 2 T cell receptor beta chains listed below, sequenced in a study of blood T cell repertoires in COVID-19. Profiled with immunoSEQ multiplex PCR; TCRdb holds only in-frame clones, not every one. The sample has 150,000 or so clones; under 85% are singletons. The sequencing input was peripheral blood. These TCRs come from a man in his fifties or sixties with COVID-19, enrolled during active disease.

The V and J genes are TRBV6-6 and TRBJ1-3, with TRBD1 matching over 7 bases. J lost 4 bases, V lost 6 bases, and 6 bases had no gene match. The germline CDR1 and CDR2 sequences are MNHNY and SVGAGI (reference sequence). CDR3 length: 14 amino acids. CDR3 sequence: CASSRDREGNTIYF. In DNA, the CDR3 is TGTGCCAGCAGCCGGGACAGAGAAGGAAACACCATATATTTT.

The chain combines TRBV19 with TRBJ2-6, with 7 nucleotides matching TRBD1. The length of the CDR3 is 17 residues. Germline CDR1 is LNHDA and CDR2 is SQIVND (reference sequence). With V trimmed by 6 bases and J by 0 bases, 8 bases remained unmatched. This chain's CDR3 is CASRRGGQFSGANVLTF. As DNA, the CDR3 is TGTGCCAGTAGGAGAGGGGGCCAATTCTCTGGGGCCAACGTCCTGACTTTC.